This T cell receptor (beta chain) was profiled in a study of T cells in Graves' hyperthyroidism and ophthalmopathy. Amplification targeted TCR beta CDR3 regions from RNA transcripts. During a first-round RT-PCR of the TCR CDR3, the HTBI primer set was used. TCRdb reprocessed the multiplex PCR reads via MiXCR and lists one record per CDR3 protein. The table lists 300,000 to 400,000 distinct CDR3 sequences, roughly 21% of them singletons. With respect to this clonotype: A read error may explain this, as a much larger clone is one base away.

This CDR3 region has 15 residues. Germline CDR1 and CDR2: LGHDT and YNNKEL (reference sequence). This chain connects TRBV3-1 to TRBJ2-7; D unclear. The clonotype was recovered from a woman in her fifties or sixties with Graves' hyperthyroidism. Sequenced sample: blood. The CDR3 loop reads CAGSTRSRSSYEQYF. The CDR3 region has the DNA TGTGCCGGCAGCACCCGTTCTAGATCATCCTACGAGCAGTACTTC.